This TCR beta chain was sequenced in a study of blood T cell repertoires in COVID-19. Only in-frame clones appear in the TCRdb table, and some are missing; sequencing was by immunoSEQ multiplex PCR. The data contain about 220,000 clones, 86% of them seen just once; the ten biggest clones take up over 3%. Each participant's cohort was designated according to participant-reported clinical history. Trimming at V came to 0 bases and at J to 11 bases, leaving 3 bases not matched to a gene. The V gene's germline CDR1 is SGHTS and CDR2 YDEGEE. The CDR3 covers 13 residues. The sequenced material came from PBMCs or T cells enriched from blood (not recorded which). This receptor was taken from a woman aged 40 to 50 with acute COVID-19. V and J are TRBV5-8 and TRBJ1-5; the match to TRBD1 covers 9 bases. CDR3 region: CASSLVRTGAQHF. The CDR3 DNA sequence: TGTGCCAGCAGCTTGGTACGGACAGGGGCCCAGCATTTT.